Below, 24 T cell receptor beta chains from the same sample are listed, as sequenced in a study of neoadjuvant nivolumab and ipilimumab in lung cancer. Assay used: immunoSEQ multiplex PCR; TCRdb lists only in-frame clones, some missing. The sample records about 7,000 clones, over 80% being singletons. Here the sequenced sample was tumor tissue, taken after neoadjuvant nivolumab, alone or with ipilimumab, at or shortly before surgery. These receptors were obtained from an adult with non-small cell lung cancer.

The CDR3 sequence: CASSPGPNTEAFF. DNA for the CDR3: TGTGCCAGCAGCCCCGGACCGAACACTGAAGCTTTCTTT. The chain couples TRBV7-7 to TRBJ1-1; D unclear. V lost 5 bases to trimming and J lost 1 base, with 8 bases between them. CDR3 length: 13 residues. Germline CDR1 SSHAT, CDR2 FNYEAQ (reference sequence). Based on the CDR3 plus reference TRBV7-7 and TRBJ1-1, the full variable domain is GAGVSQSPRYKVTKRGQDVTLRCDPISSHATLYWYQQALGQGPEFLTYFNYEAQPDKSGLPSDRFSAERPEGSISTLTIQRTEQRDSAMYRCASSPGPNTEAFFGQGTRLTVV.

Here the CDR3 reads CASSPLWDRVNTEAFF. CDR3 DNA sequence: TGTGCCAGCAGCCCCCTTTGGGACAGGGTGAACACTGAAGCTTTCTTT. This sequence joins TRBV7-9 and TRBJ1-1; TRBD1 agrees at 9 bases. Looked up from germline, CDR1 is SEHNR and CDR2 is FQNEAQ (reference sequence). The length of the CDR3 is 16 residues. Trimming took 5 bases from V and 0 from J; bases not matched to a gene: 7. Looking up the rest from reference TRBV7-9 and TRBJ1-1 gives the full variable domain: DTGVSQNPRHKITKRGQNVTFRCDPISEHNRLYWYRQTLGQGPEFLTYFQNEAQLEKSRLLSDRFSAERPKGSFSTLEIQRTEQGDSAMYLCASSPLWDRVNTEAFFGQGTRLTVV.

The rearrangement joins TRBV7-2 to TRBJ1-2, with D possibly matching TRBD1 (6 bases). Trimming removed 1 base from V and 8 bases from J, with 17 bases in between. The CDR3 loop spans 15 amino acids. Germline assignment: CDR1 SGHTA and CDR2 FQGNSA. CDR3: CASSLGKNREYGYTF. The DNA of the CDR3 is TGTGCCAGCAGCTTAGGGAAGAACAGGGAATACGGCTACACCTTC.

The gene calls are TRBV7-8 and TRBJ1-1; 9 bases are a match to TRBD1. The CDR3 runs to 14 residues. In germline, CDR1 is SGHVS, CDR2 FQNEAQ. After removal of 6 bases from V and 7 bases from J, the junction contained 9 bases not matched to a gene. The CDR3 nucleotides are TGTGCCAGCAGACTAACAGGGGGCTTTGGTGAAGCTTTCTTT. It translates to CASRLTGGFGEAFF.

The chain uses TRBV2 and TRBJ2-7; 11 positions match TRBD1. V lost 7 bases to trimming and J lost 2 bases; unmatched junction nucleotides: 4. The CDR3 has 14 residues. The germline V gene has CDR1 SNHLY and CDR2 FYNNEI. The CDR3 is CASNLGQGAYEQYF. The CDR3 DNA reads TGTGCCAGCAACCTGGGACAGGGGGCCTACGAGCAGTACTTC.

The chain carries TRBV5-1 and TRBJ1-1; D gene unclear. Deletions cut 0 bases from V and 0 bases from J, with 6 bases between. The CDR3 has 14 amino acids. CDR1 is SGHRS, CDR2 YFSETQ, per germline. The CDR3 region is CASSLDVMNTEAFF. The CDR3 bases are TGCGCCAGCAGCTTGGACGTGATGAACACTGAAGCTTTCTTT.

The rearrangement links TRBV6-6 to TRBJ1-5; TRBD1 aligns across 7 bases. J lost 4 bases, V lost 2 bases, and 2 bases had no gene match. CDR1 is MNHNY, CDR2 SVGAGI, per germline (reference sequence). This CDR3 is built from 14 residues. The CDR3 DNA reads as TGTGCCAGCAGTTACGGGACAGAGAATCAGCCCCAGCATTTT. It translates to CASSYGTENQPQHF.

The chain is built from TRBV5-1 and TRBJ2-1; D may be TRBD1 (6 bases). The germline V gene has CDR1 SGHRS and CDR2 YFSETQ. This CDR3 has 14 amino acids. Trimming pared 3 bases from V and 3 bases from J, leaving 10 bases between. Here the CDR3 reads CASSSLDSYNEQFF. The DNA of the CDR3 is TGCGCCAGCAGCTCCCTGGACAGCTACAATGAGCAGTTCTTC.

This chain joins TRBV2 and TRBJ1-2; 9 nucleotides match TRBD1. The ends lost 4 bases at V and 4 bases at J; junction bases unmatched: 1. This CDR3 has 13 amino acids. Germline V gene lookup returns CDR1 SNHLY and CDR2 FYNNEI. Here the CDR3 reads CASSGDRVYGYTF. CDR3 DNA: TGTGCCAGCAGTGGGGACAGGGTCTATGGCTACACCTTC.

The gene calls are TRBV29-1 and TRBJ1-5, with TRBD1 identical over 8 bases. In germline, CDR1 is SQVTM, CDR2 ANQGSEA. The CDR3 spans 13 residues. The V gene end was trimmed by 2 bases and the J gene end by 7 bases; junction bases not matched to a gene: 4. For the CDR3, the DNA is TGCAGCGTTGAACTAAGACAGGGGCAGCCCCAGCATTTT. Its protein is CSVELRQGQPQHF.

This chain uses TRBV6-5 with TRBJ1-2, with D hard to call. The CDR3 runs 12 residues. Germline CDR1 is MNHEY and CDR2 is SVGAGI. Trimming cost V 2 bases and J 8 bases, with 9 bases left between them. CDR3 sequence: CASSYGNGGYTF. The DNA of the CDR3 is TGTGCCAGCAGTTACGGAAACGGGGGCTACACCTTC.

The chain links TRBV5-1 to TRBJ2-5, with 11 bases lining up with TRBD2. Germline CDR1 is SGHRS and CDR2 is YFSETQ. CDR3 size: 15 residues. V trimming: 4 bases; J trimming: 5 bases; junction bases outside the gene matches: 7. The CDR3 loop reads CASSLSGGAGETQYF. In DNA, the CDR3 is TGCGCCAGCAGCCTTAGCGGGGGGGCCGGGGAGACCCAGTACTTC.

The V gene is TRBV14, the J gene TRBJ1-2, with D possibly TRBD1 on 6 matching bases. The V end lost 6 bases, the J end lost 8 bases, and 13 bases lay between the germline ends. The CDR3 extends over 12 amino acids. CDR1 and CDR2 from the germline V gene are SGHDN and FVKESK. The CDR3 loop is CASSPGAGGYTF. For the CDR3, the DNA is TGTGCCAGCAGTCCGGGGGCCGGGGGCTACACCTTC.

The rearrangement joins TRBV10-3 to TRBJ2-7; 10 bases map to TRBD1. Germline lookup yields CDR1 ENHRY and CDR2 SYGVKD. Trimming cost V 6 bases and J 4 bases; bases outside gene matches: 3. The CDR3 has 13 residues. This CDR3 is CAIRGTGDYEQYF. CDR3 bases: TGTGCCATCAGAGGGACAGGGGATTACGAGCAGTACTTC.

V and J are TRBV5-1 and TRBJ1-2; 10 positions match TRBD1. Germline-derived CDR1 and CDR2 are SGHRS and YFSETQ. V gave up 0 bases and J gave up 6 bases; unmatched junction bases: 14. CDR3 length: 18 amino acids. This CDR3 reads CASSLGTVGPGTGDGYTF. The CDR3 nucleotides are TGCGCCAGCAGCTTGGGTACGGTGGGACCCGGGACAGGGGATGGCTACACCTTC.

V usage is TRBV4-2 and J usage is TRBJ2-1; 7 positions agree with TRBD2. The CDR3 totals 15 residues. The germline gives CDR1 LGHNA, CDR2 YNFKEQ. V lost 4 bases, J lost 7 bases, and 10 bases stayed unmatched. Written as DNA, the CDR3 is TGTGCCAGCAGCCCGCGCATTGGGGAGGGAAATGAGCAGTTCTTC. Protein product: CASSPRIGEGNEQFF.

This sequence joins TRBV5-1 and TRBJ1-1, with D possibly matching TRBD1 (6 bases). The V and J ends lost 2 bases and 4 bases respectively, with 12 bases between them. There are 14 residues in the CDR3. Germline CDR1 SGHRS, CDR2 YFSETQ. CDR3 loop: CASSLTGPGTEAFF. The DNA for the CDR3 is TGCGCCAGCAGCTTAACAGGGCCGGGCACTGAAGCTTTCTTT.

The CDR3 loop reads CASSLAGRNQPQHF. For the CDR3, the DNA is TGTGCCAGCAGCTTGGCAGGGCGTAATCAGCCCCAGCATTTT. V and J are TRBV5-4 and TRBJ1-5, with D perhaps TRBD1 (5 bases). The germline V and J ends were trimmed by 0 bases and 4 bases, with 8 bases remaining between them. CDR1 and CDR2 (germline): SGHNT, YYREEE (reference sequence). This CDR3 region has 14 residues.

The chain links TRBV18 to TRBJ1-5; D uncertain. V was cut by 3 bases and J by 4 bases, with 7 bases left in between. CDR1 KGHSH and CDR2 LQKENI come from the germline V gene. CDR3 length equals 13 residues. The CDR3 sequence: CASSPGRNQPQHF. DNA for the CDR3: TGTGCCAGCTCACCGGGAAGGAATCAGCCCCAGCATTTT.

The chain joins TRBV7-9 to TRBJ1-1; D gene uncertain. CDR1 and CDR2 from the germline V gene are SEHNR and FQNEAQ (reference sequence). The CDR3 is 16 residues long. Trimming pared 5 bases from V and 0 bases from J, leaving 16 bases between. The DNA for the CDR3 is TGTGCCAGCAGCAGCAAATTCGACGTTCTGAACACTGAAGCTTTCTTT. Translation: CASSSKFDVLNTEAFF.

The J gene is TRBJ1-4, the V gene TRBV15, with 7 bases identical to TRBD1. Per germline, CDR1 LNHNV and CDR2 YYDKDF (reference sequence). The V and J ends lost 8 bases and 5 bases, in that order; junction bases with no gene match: 5. The length of the CDR3 is 13 residues. The CDR3 reads CATLDRENEKLFF. CDR3 coding DNA: TGTGCCACCCTCGACAGGGAAAATGAAAAACTGTTTTTT.

The genes are TRBV10-3 and TRBJ2-7, with 9 positions matching TRBD1. The CDR3 sequence is 15 residues long. Germline V lookup: CDR1 ENHRY, CDR2 SYGVKD. The ends lost 5 bases at V and 4 bases at J; junction bases unmatched: 9. The CDR3 protein is CAISLAGQGKYEQYF. CDR3 DNA sequence: TGTGCCATCAGTTTGGCGGGACAGGGAAAGTACGAGCAGTACTTC.

The chain uses TRBV4-2 and TRBJ2-7; D might be TRBD1 or TRBD2, each matching 5 bases. The V and J ends lost 3 bases and 3 bases respectively, with 9 bases between them. Germline assignment: CDR1 LGHNA and CDR2 YNFKEQ. The CDR3 sequence is 13 residues long. Written as DNA, the CDR3 is TGTGCCAGCAGCCAGTGGGACGGCTACGAGCAGTACTTC. Residues: CASSQWDGYEQYF.

The chain employs TRBV5-5 and TRBJ2-2, with D perhaps TRBD1 or TRBD2 (6 bases each). Trimming removed 0 bases from V and 5 bases from J, with 17 bases in between. The CDR3 loop spans 17 amino acids. CDR1 is SGHKS, CDR2 YYEKEE, per germline (reference sequence). The CDR3 DNA reads as TGTGCCAGCAGCTTGGCCCTTACGGGGGCCCGTACCGGGGAGCTGTTTTTT. The encoded protein is CASSLALTGARTGELFF.